The present T cell receptor beta chain was sequenced within a study of blood T cell repertoires in COVID-19. About the research overall: Sites in the United States, Italy and Spain provided acute and convalescent COVID-19 samples.

The CDR3 covers 16 residues. CDR1 and CDR2 from the germline V gene are LGHDT and YNNKEL (reference sequence). After removal of 4 bases from V and 5 bases from J, the junction contained 9 bases not matched to a gene. Methods used by the authors: The authors estimated nucleated cell counts from reference gene primer amplification. Sequencing used immunoSEQ multiplex PCR; TCRdb keeps in-frame clones, though not all of them. V, J and clone size are those of that table, while D and trimming were read from the DNA. The sample carries approximately 50,000 clones, roughly 86% recorded once. The sequenced sample consisted of peripheral blood. This receptor was identified in a woman older than 75 with acute or convalescent COVID-19. This chain joins TRBV3-1 (or the pseudogene TRBV3-2) and TRBJ2-1; 9 bases match TRBD2. The CDR3 nucleotides are TGTGCCAGCAGCCCCCTCGGGGCGGGGGGGAACAATGAGCAGTTCTTC. Its translation: CASSPLGAGGNNEQFF.